These 18 T cell receptor beta chains came from one sample sequenced in a study of cytomegalovirus exposure and HLA in healthy donors. Researchers ran the PCR with 60 Vbeta and 13 Jbeta primers. Only in-frame clones appear in the TCRdb table, and some are missing; sequencing was by immunoSEQ multiplex PCR. The sample has about 220,000 clones; approximately 88% are singletons. Material: PBMCs. The source of these receptors is a boy younger than 10 in good health and CMV-seronegative.

This clone came up a few times. V and J are TRBV2 and TRBJ1-5; 9 bases are shared with TRBD1. The CDR3 covers 15 residues. CDR1 and CDR2 (germline): SNHLY, FYNNEI. V trimming: 0 bases; J trimming: 4 bases; junction bases outside the gene matches: 1. For the CDR3, the DNA is TGTGCCAGCAGTGAAGCGGGACAGGGAAATCAGCCCCAGCATTTT. Translated, it gives CASSEAGQGNQPQHF.

This chain uses TRBV11-2 with TRBJ2-7; D remains ambiguous. Germline V lookup: CDR1 SGHAT, CDR2 FQNNGV. This CDR3 contains 12 residues. Trimming took 3 bases from V and 2 from J, leaving 5 bases between them. CDR3 protein: CASSFTAYEQYF. In nucleotides, the CDR3 is TGTGCCAGCAGCTTTACGGCCTACGAGCAGTACTTC.

V gene TRBV27 combines with J gene TRBJ2-7; the D gene is possibly TRBD2 (6 bases). The CDR3 runs 13 residues. CDR1 is MNHEY, CDR2 SMNVEV, per germline (reference sequence). V lost 8 bases, J lost 4 bases, and 15 bases lay in between. The CDR3 region is CASSGLGGYEQYF. Here the CDR3 DNA reads TGTGCCAGCTCGGGGCTTGGGGGGTACGAGCAGTACTTC.

Only a few counts were recorded for this clone. The CDR3 here is CASRNGQALGTDTQYF. Here the CDR3 DNA reads TGTGCCAGCAGAAACGGACAGGCCTTGGGCACAGATACGCAGTATTTT. This chain uses TRBV7-9 with TRBJ2-3; 7 bases are a match to TRBD1. The V and J ends lost 6 bases and 1 base, in that order; junction bases with no gene match: 10. This CDR3 has 16 residues. Germline V gene lookup returns CDR1 SEHNR and CDR2 FQNEAQ (reference sequence).

The chain joins TRBV6-6 to TRBJ1-1; weak D call: TRBD1 (5 bases). CDR1 and CDR2 from the germline V gene are MNHNY and SVGAGI (reference sequence). CDR3 size: 13 residues. Trimming cost V 6 bases and J 5 bases, with 13 bases left between them. For the CDR3, the DNA is TGTGCCAGCAGCCAGGGTGGGAAGACTGAAGCTTTCTTT. Translation: CASSQGGKTEAFF.

Many counts were recorded for this clone. This chain uses TRBV6-1 with TRBJ1-1, with D maybe TRBD1 (5 bases). Germline CDR1 MNHNS, CDR2 SASEGT. This CDR3 contains 15 residues. V lost 1 base and J 5 bases, leaving 14 bases between the germline ends. The CDR3 loop is CASSEGIPGQTEAFF. CDR3 DNA: TGTGCCAGCAGTGAAGGGATCCCAGGGCAGACTGAAGCTTTCTTT.

The chain combines TRBV5-4 with TRBJ1-3, with D unresolved. Germline V gives CDR1 SGHNT, CDR2 YYREEE (reference sequence). Trimming took off 0 bases at V and 0 bases at J, with 10 bases between the two ends. This CDR3 is built from 16 residues. CDR3 in amino acids: CASSLDTLLSGNTIYF. The CDR3 DNA reads as TGTGCCAGCAGCTTGGACACGCTCCTCTCTGGAAACACCATATATTTT.

The J gene is TRBJ2-7, the V gene TRBV4-1; D is unclear. The CDR3 totals 11 residues. V was clipped by 2 bases and J by 4 bases, with 3 bases between them. Germline V gene lookup returns CDR1 MGHRA and CDR2 YSYEKL. The CDR3 DNA is TGCGCCAGCAGCCAATCTTACGAGCAGTACTTC. It encodes CASSQSYEQYF.

The chain combines TRBV19 with TRBJ1-1; D remains ambiguous. Germline values: CDR1 LNHDA, CDR2 SQIVND (reference sequence). CDR3 length: 14 residues. V lost 7 bases, J lost 1 base, and 13 bases lay in between. This CDR3 reads CASTPRQKNTEAFF. In nucleotides, the CDR3 is TGTGCCAGTACCCCGCGGCAGAAGAACACTGAAGCTTTCTTT.

The rearrangement uses TRBV6-1 and TRBJ2-7; weak D call: TRBD2 (5 bases). This CDR3 spans 14 amino acids. Germline V gives CDR1 MNHNS, CDR2 SASEGT. The ends were cut back, 1 base at V and 2 bases at J, with 9 bases in the middle. The CDR3 nucleotides are TGTGCCAGCAGTGAAGGGGAGTCCACCTACGAGCAGTACTTC. It codes for CASSEGESTYEQYF.

J is TRBJ1-1 and V is TRBV6-5; D perhaps matches TRBD1 (5 bases). This CDR3 comprises 15 residues. Per the germline V gene, CDR1 is MNHEY and CDR2 is SVGAGI. V was pared by 0 bases and J by 3 bases, with 11 bases between. The CDR3 here is CASSYSTRVDTEAFF. In DNA form, the CDR3 reads TGTGCCAGCAGTTACTCGACCAGGGTTGACACTGAAGCTTTCTTT.

The chain recombines TRBV28 with TRBJ2-7; 7 nucleotides align to TRBD1. The CDR3 has 15 amino acids. V shed 3 bases, J shed 3 bases, and the junction held 8 bases outside the gene matches. CDR1 is MDHEN, CDR2 SYDVKM, per germline. The CDR3 reads CASSFLRQGLYEQYF. CDR3 sequence (DNA): TGTGCCAGCAGTTTCCTCCGACAGGGCCTCTACGAGCAGTACTTC.

The rearrangement uses TRBV12-5 and TRBJ1-3; D uncertain. There are 16 residues in the CDR3. V was cut by 1 base and J by 0 bases, with 10 bases left in between. The V gene's germline CDR1 is LGHNT and CDR2 FRNRAP. CDR3 DNA: TGTGCTAGTGGTTTGGCCCCCGGAGGCTCTGGAAACACCATATATTTT. This encodes CASGLAPGGSGNTIYF.

The chain is built from TRBV4-1 and TRBJ1-2, with 9 bases identical to TRBD1. CDR1 is MGHRA, CDR2 YSYEKL, per germline. The CDR3 consists of 15 residues. The V gene end was trimmed by 0 bases and the J gene end by 4 bases; junction bases not matched to a gene: 3. This CDR3 is CASSQERGQGYGYTF. In nucleotides, the CDR3 is TGCGCCAGCAGCCAAGAAAGGGGACAGGGCTATGGCTACACCTTC.

V usage is TRBV13 and J usage is TRBJ2-7; tentatively, D is TRBD2 (6 bases). V lost 3 bases and J 0 bases, leaving 9 bases between the germline ends. In germline, CDR1 is PRHDT, CDR2 FYEKMQ (reference sequence). The CDR3 consists of 14 residues. The CDR3 reads CASSFSGFSYEQYF. For the CDR3, the DNA is TGTGCCAGCAGCTTTAGCGGTTTCTCCTACGAGCAGTACTTC.

The rearrangement links TRBV7-2 to TRBJ1-1; 9 bases fit TRBD1. The CDR3 length is 18 residues. Germline values: CDR1 SGHTA, CDR2 FQGNSA. Losses at the gene ends were 4 bases for V and 5 bases for J; bases not matched to a gene: 17. As DNA, the CDR3 is TGTGCCAGCAGCTCTTCTTACTCAAACAGGGGGCTCAGGACTGAAGCTTTCTTT. Protein product: CASSSSYSNRGLRTEAFF.

The chain employs TRBV7-2 and TRBJ2-2, with 9 bases fitting TRBD2. Germline-derived CDR1 and CDR2 are SGHTA and FQGNSA. This CDR3 spans 18 amino acids. J gave up 1 base and V 5 bases, and 11 bases lay outside the gene matches. The CDR3 here is CASSPDRVRGGNTGELFF. Here the CDR3 DNA reads TGTGCCAGCAGCCCAGACCGGGTGCGGGGGGGGAACACCGGGGAGCTGTTTTTT.

CDR3 nucleotides: TGTGCCAGCAGTTTATCATCGGGGGAAGGCTCCTACGAGCAGTACTTC. It yields the protein CASSLSSGEGSYEQYF. The V and J genes are TRBV27 and TRBJ2-7; weak D call: TRBD2 (6 bases). The germline V gene encodes CDR1 MNHEY and CDR2 SMNVEV (reference sequence). Deletions cut 0 bases from V and 0 bases from J, with 12 bases between. The CDR3 runs 16 residues.